Sequencing of this T cell receptor (beta chain) was carried out in a study of blood T cell repertoires in COVID-19 (dated by TCRdb to the early 2020s). Context from the whole study: Samples from collaborators originated in the United States, Italy and Spain and spanned both the acute and convalescent phases of COVID-19. The material from the prospective study consisted of cDNA or gDNA derived from T cells, B-cell-depleted T cells, or PBMCs. Deeply sampled blood TCRbeta repertoires from subjects exposed to, actively infected with, or recovered from COVID-19 were included in the dataset. Samples came from the ongoing ImmuneRACE study (first 160 participants) plus 1,254 subjects from 6 global collaborators. Where HLA class I and class II types were available, the types were taken from metadata supplied by the sample provider, not from assay-based typing. The repertoires were released in a freely available public database meant as a resource for research on the immune response to SARS-CoV-2. A de-identified subject ID, COVID-19 status, age in years and sex were almost always included in the sample metadata.

Participants in the prospective study were enrolled through a virtual design, were aged roughly 18 to 95 years, and lived in fewer than 30 United States geographic areas. In the prospective study, participants were assigned to cohorts based on the clinical history participants reported in a screening survey and a study questionnaire. A participant counted as exposed if, within 2 weeks of entering the study, that participant had been in contact with someone who had a PCR-confirmed or clinician-diagnosed COVID-19 case. In the prospective study, whole blood, serum and a nasopharyngeal or oropharyngeal swab were collected from each participant by mobile phlebotomists. Prospective study participants could optionally give additional blood draws and questionnaires over an approximately two-month period. Prospective study blood samples were shipped either frozen or at room temperature before DNA extraction.

This clone was observed a handful of times. No cognate antigen has been identified for it. No much larger clone exists at a distance of one base, and base qualities are not known. The CDR3 holds 15 amino acids from the cysteine to the phenylalanine. Of the read, only the CDR3 DNA is kept; its 45 bases are in frame from base 1. Germline trimming amounts to 5 bases on V and 7 bases on J, with 6 as the count of junction bases outside the gene matches. The germline V gene (reference sequence) gives CDR1 as SGHAT and CDR2 as FQDESV. Here is what the overall study found, with its caveats: The amount of clinical and demographic metadata varied by source and participant and was provided uncurated.

The immunoSEQ Assay, a bias-controlled multiplex PCR, was used to amplify TCRbeta CDR3 regions from genomic DNA. From the authors' description of their analysis: Nucleated cell counts per sample were estimated from amplification of reference gene primers within the assay. To quantify the absolute abundance of each unique TCRbeta CDR3 rearrangement, sequence reads were collapsed and filtered. Productive Simpson clonality was computed per sample as the square root of Simpson's diversity index over productive rearrangements. Not all clones reach the TCRdb copy of this immuneACCESS table, which keeps in-frame sequences only. Checked studies attribute under half of the gap to unresolved V genes and leave the rest unexplained. The V and J calls and clone size were taken over from that table, and D and trimming were inferred from the DNA. The sample has 200,000 to 250,000 clones on record, under 90% of them singletons. Of the sample, 4.5% to 5% is held by the ten largest clones.

Sequences were obtained from PBMCs or T cells enriched from blood (not recorded which). The V and J genes are TRBV11-1 and TRBJ2-2, with 11 bases aligning to TRBD1. This receptor was obtained from a woman in her forties or fifties who had been exposed to COVID-19. The nucleotide sequence is TGTGCCAGCAGCCCGGACAGGGGGCAGATCGGGGAGCTGTTTTTT. It is translated as CASSPDRGQIGELFF.